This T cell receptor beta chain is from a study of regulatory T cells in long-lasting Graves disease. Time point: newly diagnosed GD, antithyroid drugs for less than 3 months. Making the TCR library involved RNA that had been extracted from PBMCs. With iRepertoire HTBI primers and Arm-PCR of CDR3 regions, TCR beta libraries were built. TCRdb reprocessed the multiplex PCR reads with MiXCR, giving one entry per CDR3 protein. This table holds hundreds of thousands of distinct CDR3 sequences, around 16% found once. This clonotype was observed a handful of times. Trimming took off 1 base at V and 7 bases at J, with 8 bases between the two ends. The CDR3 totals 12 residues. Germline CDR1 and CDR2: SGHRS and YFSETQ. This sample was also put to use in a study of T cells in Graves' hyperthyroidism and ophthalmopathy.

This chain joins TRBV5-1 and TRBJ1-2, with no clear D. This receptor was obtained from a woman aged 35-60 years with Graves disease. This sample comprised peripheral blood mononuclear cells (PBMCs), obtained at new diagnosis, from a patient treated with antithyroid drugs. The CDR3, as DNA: TGCGCCAGCAGCTTGACTGGGTTTGGCTACACCTTC. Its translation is CASSLTGFGYTF.